This T cell receptor beta chain originates from a study of T cells in narcolepsy. Study-level findings and limits: Healthy controls reportedly lacked the autoreactive clonotypes serially found in patients' blood. Autoreactive HCRT-specific and TRIB2-specific clonotypes were marked in same-patient CSF-versus-blood CD4+ comparisons.

Germline V CDR1 and CDR2: LNHDA, SQIVND (reference sequence). V lost 6 bases to trimming and J lost 2 bases; unmatched junction nucleotides: 9. The CDR3 is made up of 15 amino acids. Concerning this clone itself: The antigen remains undetermined.

Sequencing was performed with immunoSEQ multiplex PCR; in TCRdb, only in-frame clones are kept and a portion is missing. The profile shows 30,000 to 35,000 clones, roughly three quarters of them singletons. What was sequenced was memory (CD45RA-) CD4+ T cells from blood. V gene TRBV19 combines with J gene TRBJ2-7; the match to TRBD1 covers 8 bases. The TCR originated in a human donor in good health. Written as DNA, the CDR3 is TGTGCCAGTAGGCGATATGGACAGGGAACCTACGAGCAGTACTTC. It specifies CASRRYGQGTYEQYF.